The TCR beta chain described here comes from a study of cytomegalovirus exposure and HLA in healthy donors. Primers included in the PCR were 60 Vbeta and 13 Jbeta primers. Libraries were prepared by immunoSEQ multiplex PCR; TCRdb keeps only in-frame clonotypes and omits some of them. The data show about 140,000 clones, about three fifths seen once. The CDR3 totals 14 residues. Germline V CDR1 and CDR2: MNHNY, SVGAGI (reference sequence). With V trimmed by 6 bases and J by 8 bases, 5 bases remained unmatched. The sequence was obtained from a male donor in good health and CMV-seronegative. V is TRBV6-6 and J is TRBJ2-1, with 12 bases that match TRBD2. The sample comprised PBMCs. Here the CDR3 DNA reads TGTGCCAGCAGCCCTAGCGGGGGGGCGGATGAGCAGTTCTTC. It is translated as CASSPSGGADEQFF.